This is a list of T cell receptor beta chains from one sample in a study of HIV-infected children after antiretroviral therapy interruption. TCRdb reprocessed the 3' RACE reads with MiXCR, giving one entry per CDR3 protein. Here the sample spans more than 85,000 distinct CDR3 sequences, approximately 6.9% being singletons. The sequencing used CD45RA+ CD4+ T cells from PBMCs, pooled from several time points, collected from a donor given antiretroviral therapy, either interrupted or continuous. The receptors here all came from a pool of human donors with HIV. CDR3s include the opening cysteine and the closing phenylalanine or tryptophan. The D gene is left open where the match is weak. Size is omitted from some rows. Given values are once, few, many or a class for expanded clones.

clone size,V gene,D gene,J gene,CDR3 protein,CDR3 DNA
many,TRBV20-1,TRBD2,TRBJ2-3,CSAILLAVTDTQYF,TGCAGTGCTATCTTACTAGCGGTCACAGATACGCAGTATTTT
many,TRBV11-2,TRBD1,TRBJ2-6,CASSAGTAHLSGANVLTF,TGTGCCAGCAGCGCCGGGACAGCACACCTCTCTGGGGCCAACGTCCTGACTTTC
many,TRBV4-2,TRBD1,TRBJ1-2,CASSQDRGQGASGYTF,TGTGCCAGCAGCCAAGATCGGGGACAGGGGGCGAGTGGCTACACCTTC
NA,TRBV6-1,NA,TRBJ2-7,CASSEGTGTEQYF,TGTGCCAGCAGTGAAGGAACCGGGACCGAGCAGTACTTC
many,TRBV7-2,NA,TRBJ2-7,CASTVGGAYEQYF,TGTGCCAGCACGGTCGGGGGAGCCTACGAGCAGTACTTC
many,TRBV6-1,NA,TRBJ2-7,CASSLQYEQYF,TGTGCCAGCAGTCTACAGTACGAGCAGTACTTC
many,TRBV12-3/TRBV12-4,TRBD2,TRBJ2-3,CASSLSGLATDTQYF,TGTGCCAGCAGTTTATCGGGACTAGCGACAGATACGCAGTATTTT
many,TRBV5-1,NA,TRBJ1-1,CASSFSLNTEAFF,TGCGCCAGCAGCTTTTCACTAAACACTGAAGCTTTCTTT
many,TRBV4-1,TRBD1,TRBJ2-7,CASSQLQGAGEQYF,TGCGCCAGCAGCCAGTTGCAGGGGGCCGGCGAGCAGTACTTC
many,TRBV5-1,NA,TRBJ2-3,CASSPMGFVAVTDTQYF,TGCGCCAGCAGCCCTATGGGTTTCGTAGCGGTCACAGATACGCAGTATTTT
medium-sized,TRBV5-6,NA,TRBJ1-5,CASSLGQANQPQHF,TGTGCCAGCAGCTTGGGACAGGCAAATCAGCCCCAGCATTTT
many,TRBV6-5,NA,TRBJ1-5,CASSRRMGEPQHF,TGTGCCAGCAGTAGGAGGATGGGAGAGCCCCAGCATTTT
many,TRBV7-9,NA,TRBJ2-6,CASTVPGFGANVLTF,TGTGCCAGCACCGTCCCAGGGTTCGGGGCCAACGTCCTGACTTTC
NA,TRBV20-1,TRBD1,TRBJ1-5,CSATGTGVGQPQHF,TGCAGTGCAACCGGGACAGGGGTTGGACAGCCCCAGCATTTT
many,TRBV4-1,TRBD1,TRBJ1-4,CASSLLQGTRTNEKLFF,TGCGCCAGCAGCCTATTACAGGGGACCCGCACTAATGAAAAACTGTTTTTT
many,TRBV14,NA,TRBJ1-1,CASSQDTPWVHTEAFF,TGTGCCAGCAGCCAAGATACTCCGTGGGTCCACACTGAAGCTTTCTTT
many,TRBV28,NA,TRBJ2-6,CASSLLTASGANVLTF,TGTGCCAGCAGCCTTTTAACAGCCTCTGGGGCCAACGTCCTGACTTTC
few,TRBV20-1,TRBD1,TRBJ1-5,CSARWTGPNQPQHF,TGCAGTGCTAGGTGGACAGGGCCCAATCAGCCCCAGCATTTT